This T cell receptor beta chain was captured by sequencing in a study of T cell responses to AZD1222 COVID-19 vaccine. Points on this clone: The antigen is unknown.

The method was immunoSEQ multiplex PCR; TCRdb's version includes in-frame clones alone and lacks a portion of them. The sample includes roughly 200,000 clones, 85% to 95% of them seen just once. Findings and caveats of the study: Spike was spanned by vaccine-associated CD4 TCRs, with dominance at 160-218 and 743-854. There were mostly white British donors and more females than males, and clonal diversity was possibly underestimated. Close to half of spike-specific TCRs reportedly recognize unmutated variant regions. Spike-specific TCR repertoires showed rising breadth and depth after two AZD1222 doses.

Material: peripheral blood, obtained 28 days after the second dose of the MenACWY control vaccine. This receptor was obtained from an adult who received the MenACWY meningococcal vaccine as a control.

The CDR3, as DNA: TGTGCCAGCAGCCCGAACCTTCCGGGACAGAATAATTCACCCCTCCACTTT. Its translation is CASSPNLPGQNNSPLHF. The chain joins TRBV4-2 to TRBJ1-6; TRBD1 agrees at 7 bases. Germline-derived CDR1 and CDR2 are LGHNA and YNFKEQ. CDR3 size: 17 residues. Trimming took 4 bases from V and 5 from J; bases not matched to a gene: 11.